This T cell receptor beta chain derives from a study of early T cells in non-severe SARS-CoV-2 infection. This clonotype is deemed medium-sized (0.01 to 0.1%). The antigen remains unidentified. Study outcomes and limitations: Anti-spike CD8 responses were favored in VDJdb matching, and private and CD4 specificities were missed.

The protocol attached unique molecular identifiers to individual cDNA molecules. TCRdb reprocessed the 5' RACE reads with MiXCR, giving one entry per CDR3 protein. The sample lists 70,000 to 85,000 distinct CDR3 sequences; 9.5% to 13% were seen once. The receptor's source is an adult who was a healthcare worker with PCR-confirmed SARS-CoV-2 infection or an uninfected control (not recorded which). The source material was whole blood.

CDR3 amino acids: CSVLPGTGPYSNQPQHF. In DNA, the CDR3 is TGCAGCGTTTTACCCGGGACAGGGCCCTATAGCAATCAGCCCCAGCATTTT. V gene TRBV29-1 combines with J gene TRBJ1-5; 9 nucleotides match TRBD1. This CDR3 spans 17 amino acids. Losses at the gene ends were 5 bases for V and 0 bases for J; bases not matched to a gene: 11. CDR1 and CDR2 (germline): SQVTM, ANQGSEA.